This T cell receptor beta chain stems from a study of cytotoxic CD8 clonotypes in ibrutinib-treated CLL. Overall study: Partial responses totalled approximately 24 and complete responses 2; after median about 67 months, roughly 14 remained remitted and around twelve progressed.

Sequencing was designed to attain a depth spanning 1 in 200,000 to 1 in 1 million T cells. Produced via immunoSEQ multiplex PCR; TCRdb's table is partial and in-frame only. The sample records roughly 70,000 clones, about nine tenths being singletons. The V gene's germline CDR1 is DFQATT and CDR2 SNEGSKA (reference sequence). With termini counted, the CDR3 has 11 amino acids. Details on this clone: The DNA is left out, because the CDR3 cannot be placed on it with certainty; the CDR3 is given as TCRdb lists it.

Cryopreserved PBMCs supplied roughly 1.8 micrograms of genomic DNA for TCR beta libraries. The rearrangement links TRBV20-1 to TRBJ1-1. This clonotype originated in a human donor with chronic lymphocytic leukemia. The sequencing here drew on PBMCs, taken after 12 months of ibrutinib treatment. CDR3 sequence: CSAFAGGSREF.